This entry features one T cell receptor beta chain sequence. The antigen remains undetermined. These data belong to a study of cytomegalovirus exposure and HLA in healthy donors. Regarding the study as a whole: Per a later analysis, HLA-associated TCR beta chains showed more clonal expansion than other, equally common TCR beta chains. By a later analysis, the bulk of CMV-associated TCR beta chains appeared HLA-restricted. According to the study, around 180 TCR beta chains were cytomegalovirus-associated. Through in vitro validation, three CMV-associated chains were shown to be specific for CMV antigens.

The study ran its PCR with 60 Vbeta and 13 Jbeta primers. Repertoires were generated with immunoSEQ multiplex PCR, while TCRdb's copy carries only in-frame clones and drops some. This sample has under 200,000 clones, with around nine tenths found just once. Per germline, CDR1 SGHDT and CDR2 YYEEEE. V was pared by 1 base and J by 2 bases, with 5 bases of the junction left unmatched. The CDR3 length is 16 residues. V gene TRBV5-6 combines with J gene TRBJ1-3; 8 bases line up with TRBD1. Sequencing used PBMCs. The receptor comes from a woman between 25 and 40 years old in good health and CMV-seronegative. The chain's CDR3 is CASSLPEGQAGNTIYF. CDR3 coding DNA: TGTGCCAGCAGCTTGCCCGAGGGACAGGCTGGAAACACCATATATTTT.